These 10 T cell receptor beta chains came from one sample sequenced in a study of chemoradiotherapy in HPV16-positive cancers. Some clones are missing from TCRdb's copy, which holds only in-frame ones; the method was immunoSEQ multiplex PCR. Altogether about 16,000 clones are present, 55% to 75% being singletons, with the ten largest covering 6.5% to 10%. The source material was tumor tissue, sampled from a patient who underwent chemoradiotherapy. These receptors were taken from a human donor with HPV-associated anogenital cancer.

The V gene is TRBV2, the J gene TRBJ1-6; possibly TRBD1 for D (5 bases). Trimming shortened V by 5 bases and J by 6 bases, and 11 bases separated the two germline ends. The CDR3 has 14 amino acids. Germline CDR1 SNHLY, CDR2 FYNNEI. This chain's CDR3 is CASSSQGGNSPLHF. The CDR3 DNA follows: TGTGCCAGCAGTTCTCAGGGTGGTAATTCACCCCTCCACTTT.

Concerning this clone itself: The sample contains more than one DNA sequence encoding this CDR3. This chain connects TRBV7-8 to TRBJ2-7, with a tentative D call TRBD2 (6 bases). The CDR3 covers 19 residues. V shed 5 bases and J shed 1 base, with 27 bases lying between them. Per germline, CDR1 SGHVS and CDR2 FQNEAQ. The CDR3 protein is CASSPLVTGVSFISYEQYF. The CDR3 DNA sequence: TGTGCCAGCAGCCCCTTGGTAACGGGAGTTAGCTTTATATCCTACGAGCAGTACTTC.

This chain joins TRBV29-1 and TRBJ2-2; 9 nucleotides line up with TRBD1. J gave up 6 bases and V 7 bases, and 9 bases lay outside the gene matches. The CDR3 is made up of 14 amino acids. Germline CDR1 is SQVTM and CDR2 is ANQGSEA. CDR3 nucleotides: TGCAGCGCCCGGACAGGGGAAAGGCCCGGGGAGCTGTTTTTT. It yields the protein CSARTGERPGELFF.

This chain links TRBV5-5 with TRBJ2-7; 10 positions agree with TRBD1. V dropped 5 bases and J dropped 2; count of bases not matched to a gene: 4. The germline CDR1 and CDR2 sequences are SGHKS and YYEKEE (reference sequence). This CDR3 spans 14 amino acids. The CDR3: CASRLGQGTYEQYF. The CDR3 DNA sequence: TGTGCCAGCAGACTGGGACAGGGGACCTACGAGCAGTACTTC.

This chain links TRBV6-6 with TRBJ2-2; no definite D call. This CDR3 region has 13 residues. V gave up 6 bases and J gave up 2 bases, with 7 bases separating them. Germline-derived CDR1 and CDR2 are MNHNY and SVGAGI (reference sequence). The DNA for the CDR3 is TGTGCCAGCAGCCCACCCAACACCGGGGAGCTGTTTTTT. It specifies CASSPPNTGELFF.

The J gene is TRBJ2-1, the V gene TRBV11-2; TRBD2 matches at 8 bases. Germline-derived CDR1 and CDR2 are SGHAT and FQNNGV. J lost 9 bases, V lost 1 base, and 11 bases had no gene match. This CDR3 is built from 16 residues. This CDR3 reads CASSLVIGGAVVEQFF. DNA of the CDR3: TGTGCCAGCAGCTTAGTTATCGGGGGGGCGGTTGTTGAGCAGTTCTTC.

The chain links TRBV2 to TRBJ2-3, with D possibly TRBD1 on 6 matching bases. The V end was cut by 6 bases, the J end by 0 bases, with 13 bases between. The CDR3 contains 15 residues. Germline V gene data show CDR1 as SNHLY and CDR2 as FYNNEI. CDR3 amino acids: CASRDGQSSTDTQYF. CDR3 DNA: TGTGCCAGCAGAGATGGACAGAGCAGCACAGATACGCAGTATTTT.

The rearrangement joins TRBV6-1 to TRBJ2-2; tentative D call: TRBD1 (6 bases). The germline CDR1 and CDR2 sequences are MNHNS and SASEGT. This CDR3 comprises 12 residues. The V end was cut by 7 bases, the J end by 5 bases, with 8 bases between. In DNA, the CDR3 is TGTGCCAGCAATAGGGGGACCGGGGAGCTGTTTTTT. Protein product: CASNRGTGELFF.

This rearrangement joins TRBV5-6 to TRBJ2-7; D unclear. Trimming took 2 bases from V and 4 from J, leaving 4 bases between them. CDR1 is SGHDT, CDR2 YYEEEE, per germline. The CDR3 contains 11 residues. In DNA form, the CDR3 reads TGTGCCAGCAGCTTTCAGTACGAGCAGTACTTC. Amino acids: CASSFQYEQYF.

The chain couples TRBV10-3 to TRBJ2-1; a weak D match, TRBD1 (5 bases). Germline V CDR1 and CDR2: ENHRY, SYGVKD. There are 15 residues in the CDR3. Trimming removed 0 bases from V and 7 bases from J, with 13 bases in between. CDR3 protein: CAISESETAGNEQFF. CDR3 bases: TGTGCCATCAGTGAGTCGGAGACTGCAGGGAATGAGCAGTTCTTC.